The 15 T cell receptor beta chains below all came from one sample that was sequenced in a study of early T cells in non-severe SARS-CoV-2 infection. Using its own MiXCR run on the 5' RACE reads, TCRdb lists one record per CDR3 protein. The sample gives roughly 24,000 distinct CDR3 sequences, 3.5% to 5.5% of which show up once; approximately 8.4% is in the top ten. Sequenced: whole blood. Receptor source: an adult who was a healthcare worker with PCR-confirmed SARS-CoV-2 infection or an uninfected control (not recorded which).

This clonotype was seen a few times. The chain employs TRBV5-1 and TRBJ2-3; D may match TRBD1 or TRBD2 (5 bases each). V lost 4 bases to trimming and J lost 2 bases, with 17 bases between them. Germline V CDR1 and CDR2: SGHRS, YFSETQ. The CDR3 is 16 amino acids. The CDR3 nucleotides read TGCGCCAGCAGCGCCGGCCAAGAGGGGTTCACAGATACGCAGTATTTT. It encodes CASSAGQEGFTDTQYF.

The sample holds many counts of this clonotype. The V gene is TRBV18, the J gene TRBJ2-3; D is perhaps TRBD2 (5 bases). V lost 4 bases, J lost 6 bases, and 17 bases lay in between. This CDR3 has 15 residues. CDR1 KGHSH and CDR2 LQKENI come from the germline V gene. The CDR3 nucleotides are TGTGCCAGCTCACTTGACCTAGCCGGGTCGGATACGCAGTATTTT. This encodes CASSLDLAGSDTQYF.

In its sample, this clonotype was seen a few times. The J gene is TRBJ1-1, the V gene TRBV4-2; D call uncertain. This CDR3 is 13 amino acids long. V lost 4 bases, J lost 8 bases, and 14 bases lay in between. Germline CDR1 reads LGHNA; CDR2 reads YNFKEQ. The CDR3 region has the DNA TGTGCCAGCAGCCGAGTGGCGGAGGGCGAAGCTTTCTTT. The encoded protein is CASSRVAEGEAFF.

There are many counts of this clonotype. This sequence joins TRBV20-1 and TRBJ1-5; no definite D call. CDR1 is DFQATT, CDR2 SNEGSKA, per germline (reference sequence). V was pared by 4 bases and J by 2 bases, with 6 bases between. The CDR3 consists of 12 residues. This CDR3 is CSAISGNQPQHF. In nucleotides, the CDR3 is TGCAGTGCTATATCCGGCAATCAGCCCCAGCATTTT.

This clonotype is judged medium-sized. This chain links TRBV7-9 with TRBJ1-5, with D possibly TRBD1 on 6 matching bases. The V end lost 2 bases, the J end lost 7 bases, and 9 bases lay between the germline ends. This CDR3 is 13 amino acids long. Germline values: CDR1 SEHNR, CDR2 FQNEAQ (reference sequence). The CDR3 sequence is CASSLKQGQPQHF. The DNA for the CDR3 is TGTGCCAGCAGCTTAAAGCAGGGGCAGCCCCAGCATTTT.

This clonotype was counted ten times or more. The chain joins TRBV4-3 to TRBJ2-7, with no clear D. The germline gives CDR1 LGHNA, CDR2 YSLEER. V shed 0 bases and J shed 6 bases, with 12 bases lying between them. CDR3 length: 14 residues. The CDR3 loop reads CASSQDNQVGEQYF. As DNA, the CDR3 is TGCGCCAGCAGCCAAGATAACCAGGTCGGCGAGCAGTACTTC.

About this clonotype itself: A read error may be the cause here, since a much bigger clone is one base away. The chain carries TRBV12-3 or TRBV12-4 and TRBJ1-4, with D hard to call. V was clipped by 8 bases and J by 10 bases, with 17 bases between them. The CDR3 has 13 residues. CDR3 amino acids: CASAGPTGGKLFF. The DNA for the CDR3 is TGTGCCAGCGCTGGGCCAACGGGCGGAAAACTGTTTTTT.

This clonotype was counted at least ten times. The chain combines TRBV6-2 or TRBV6-3 with TRBJ2-1; the D gene could be TRBD1 or TRBD2 (6 bases each). V was cut by 5 bases and J by 4 bases, with 18 bases left in between. Germline V gene data show CDR1 as MNHEY and CDR2 as SVGEGT. The CDR3 is 16 amino acids. The chain's CDR3 is CASSPVEGDFYNEQFF. The CDR3 DNA is TGTGCCAGCAGTCCGGTTGAGGGGGACTTTTACAATGAGCAGTTCTTC.

This clonotype has at least ten counts. The V and J genes are TRBV5-1 and TRBJ2-2; D is unclear. CDR1 is SGHRS, CDR2 YFSETQ, per germline. This CDR3 contains 14 residues. V shed 0 bases and J shed 6 bases, with 9 bases lying between them. CDR3 in amino acids: CASSLAGSSGELFF. CDR3 DNA: TGCGCCAGCAGCTTGGCGGGCAGTTCCGGGGAGCTGTTTTTT.

This clonotype was counted at least ten times. This chain joins TRBV7-3 and TRBJ2-7; a weak D match, TRBD2 (5 bases). V was shortened by 1 base and J by 2 bases, with 9 bases between the two germline ends. Germline assignment: CDR1 SGHTA and CDR2 FQGTGA. This CDR3 has 14 amino acids. The CDR3 region has the DNA TGTGCCAGCAGCTTAAACAGAGGGCCCTACGAGCAGTACTTC. It yields the protein CASSLNRGPYEQYF.

This clonotype came up many times. V is TRBV3-1 and J is TRBJ2-1, with 7 bases matching TRBD2. The CDR3 contains 14 residues. Germline lookup yields CDR1 LGHDT and CDR2 YNNKEL (reference sequence). The V and J ends lost 3 bases and 9 bases, in that order; junction bases with no gene match: 8. CDR3 bases: TGTGCCAGCAGCCAGGGGGGGACTGAAGGTGAGCAGTTCTTC. This codes for CASSQGGTEGEQFF.

This clonotype is judged medium-sized. The rearrangement uses TRBV4-1 and TRBJ2-3; D is ambiguous. CDR3 length: 18 amino acids. Germline V gives CDR1 MGHRA, CDR2 YSYEKL. The V end was cut by 0 bases, the J end by 0 bases, with 16 bases between. The CDR3 nucleotides are TGCGCCAGCAGCCAAGAACATCCCGCCGGAGCTAGCACAGATACGCAGTATTTT. Its translation: CASSQEHPAGASTDTQYF.

This clonotype was counted at least ten times. This chain links TRBV18 with TRBJ1-2; a weak D match, TRBD1 (6 bases). Germline CDR1 and CDR2: KGHSH and LQKENI. The germline V and J ends were trimmed by 3 bases and 5 bases, with 16 bases remaining between them. CDR3 length: 15 residues. The CDR3: CASSPPGGAWYGYTF. CDR3 in DNA: TGTGCCAGCTCACCGCCCGGGGGGGCTTGGTATGGCTACACCTTC. Variable domain in full (rest from reference TRBV18 and TRBJ1-2): NAGVMQNPRHLVRRRGQEARLRCSPMKGHSHVYWYRQLPEEGLKFMVYLQKENIIDESGMPKERFSAEFPKEGPSILRIQQVVRGDSAAYFCASSPPGGAWYGYTFGSGTRLTVV.

In this sample, this clonotype turned up a few times. CDR3 loop: CASSQGHRGPAGELFF. CDR3 nucleotide sequence: TGTGCCAGCAGCCAAGGGCACAGGGGGCCAGCCGGGGAGCTGTTTTTT. V usage is TRBV4-2 and J usage is TRBJ2-2; TRBD1 aligns across 9 bases. This CDR3 comprises 16 residues. Germline V CDR1 and CDR2: LGHNA, YNFKEQ. Trimming took 1 base from V and 6 from J; bases not matched to a gene: 6.

This clonotype was recorded many times. The chain joins TRBV7-2 to TRBJ1-1, with D unresolved. Germline V lookup: CDR1 SGHTA, CDR2 FQGNSA. The CDR3 extends over 11 amino acids. V was clipped by 3 bases and J by 4 bases, with 3 bases between them. The CDR3 bases are TGTGCCAGCAGCTTTGGCACTGAAGCTTTCTTT. Its translation: CASSFGTEAFF.